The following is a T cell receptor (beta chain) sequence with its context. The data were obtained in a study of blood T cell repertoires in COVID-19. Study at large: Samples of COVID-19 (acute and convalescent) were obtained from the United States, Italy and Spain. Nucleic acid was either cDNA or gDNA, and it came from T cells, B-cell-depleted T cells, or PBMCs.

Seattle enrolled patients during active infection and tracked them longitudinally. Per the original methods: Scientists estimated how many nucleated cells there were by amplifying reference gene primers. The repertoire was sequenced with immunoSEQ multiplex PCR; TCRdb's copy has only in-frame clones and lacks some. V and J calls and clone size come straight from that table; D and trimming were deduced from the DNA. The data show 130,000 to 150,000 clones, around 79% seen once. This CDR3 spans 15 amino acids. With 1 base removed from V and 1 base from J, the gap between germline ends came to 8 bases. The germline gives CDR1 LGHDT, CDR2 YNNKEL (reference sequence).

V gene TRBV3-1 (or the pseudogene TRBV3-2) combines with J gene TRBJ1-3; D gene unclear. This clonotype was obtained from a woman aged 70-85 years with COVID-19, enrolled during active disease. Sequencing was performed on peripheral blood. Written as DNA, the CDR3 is TGTGCCAGCAGCCAAGTCAGCGTATCTGGAAACACCATATATTTT. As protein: CASSQVSVSGNTIYF.